Below, 30 T cell receptor beta chains from the same sample are listed, as sequenced in a study of blood T cell repertoires in COVID-19. The method was immunoSEQ multiplex PCR; TCRdb's version includes in-frame clones alone and lacks a portion of them. Among 30,000 or so clones, around nine tenths were seen once, and the ten largest hold approximately 5.9%. The specimen was peripheral blood. The source is a human donor in a cohort sampled during active COVID-19.

The J gene is TRBJ2-4, the V gene TRBV19; D may be TRBD1 (6 bases). This CDR3 comprises 13 residues. The V gene's germline CDR1 is LNHDA and CDR2 SQIVND (reference sequence). DNA of the CDR3: TGTCAGGACAGACAACTAGCCAAAAACATTCAGTACTTC. It encodes CQDRQLAKNIQYF.

The V and J genes are TRBV10-3 and TRBJ2-4; 8 nucleotides line up with TRBD1. In germline, CDR1 is ENHRY, CDR2 SYGVKD. V lost 6 bases to trimming and J lost 0 bases; unmatched junction nucleotides: 7. The CDR3 has 16 amino acids. The CDR3 nucleotides are TGTGCCATCAGGGTACAGGGGGTGCAAGCCAAAAACATTCAGTACTTC. This gives the protein CAIRVQGVQAKNIQYF.

The chain recombines TRBV7-9 with TRBJ1-1; 7 positions agree with TRBD1. CDR3 length: 16 amino acids. J lost 4 bases, V lost 1 base, and 9 bases had no gene match. Germline assignment: CDR1 SEHNR and CDR2 FQNEAQ (reference sequence). CDR3 DNA: TGTGCCAGCAGCTTAGACAGGGGTGGGATGGGCACTGAAGCTTTCTTT. Residues: CASSLDRGGMGTEAFF.

The CDR3 DNA reads as TGTGCCAGCAGCTTAGTTAGCGGGGGGGGGAATGAGCAGTTCTTC. It yields the protein CASSLVSGGGNEQFF. The genes are TRBV11-1 and TRBJ2-1; TRBD2 matches 11 bases. From germline, CDR1 is SGHAT and CDR2 FQDESV (reference sequence). V dropped 1 base and J dropped 7; count of bases not matched to a gene: 3. CDR3 length: 15 residues.

This chain links TRBV19 with TRBJ1-4; 11 nucleotides align to TRBD1. The germline gives CDR1 LNHDA, CDR2 SQIVND (reference sequence). V lost 5 bases, J lost 7 bases, and 6 bases stayed unmatched. The length of the CDR3 is 15 residues. Here the CDR3 DNA reads TGTGCCAGTAGTTCACCGGGACAGGGGGGTGAAAAACTGTTTTTT. It is translated as CASSSPGQGGEKLFF.

The CDR3 DNA reads as TGCGCCAGCAGCCAAGCCGGGACAGGGGATGAGCAGTTCTTC. Its translation: CASSQAGTGDEQFF. The rearrangement links TRBV4-1 to TRBJ2-1, with 10 bases lining up with TRBD1. The length of the CDR3 is 14 residues. Germline V gene data show CDR1 as MGHRA and CDR2 as YSYEKL. V shed 1 base and J 8 bases; nucleotides not matched to a gene: 2.

The CDR3: CASSYQGPFSYEQYF. CDR3 in DNA: TGTGCCAGCAGTTATCAGGGGCCCTTCTCCTACGAGCAGTACTTC. The chain couples TRBV6-5 to TRBJ2-7, with a weak D call TRBD1 (6 bases). V shed 3 bases and J shed 0 bases, with 12 bases lying between them. Germline values: CDR1 MNHEY, CDR2 SVGAGI. This CDR3 region has 15 residues.

This chain links TRBV12-3 or TRBV12-4 with TRBJ1-2, with 9 positions matching TRBD1. V trimming: 6 bases; J trimming: 4 bases; junction bases outside the gene matches: 3. This CDR3 comprises 13 residues. The CDR3 nucleotides read TGTGCCAGCAGCGGACAGGGGACCTATGGCTACACCTTC. It is translated as CASSGQGTYGYTF.

This chain uses TRBV10-2 with TRBJ2-6; weak D call: TRBD2 (7 bases). Trimming removed 0 bases at V and 8 bases at J, with 11 bases between. CDR3 length equals 15 residues. In germline, CDR1 is WSHSY, CDR2 SAAADI. CDR3 protein: CASSESGGGTNVLTF. The CDR3 DNA follows: TGCGCCAGCAGTGAGTCAGGGGGGGGAACCAACGTCCTGACTTTC.

CDR3 sequence reads: CASSLYGVQGLTGELFF. The CDR3 nucleotides read TGCGCCAGCAGCTTGTATGGGGTACAGGGGCTGACCGGGGAGCTGTTTTTT. The rearrangement uses TRBV5-1 and TRBJ2-2, with TRBD1 matching 7 bases. There are 17 residues in the CDR3. V shed 1 base and J 5 bases; nucleotides not matched to a gene: 11. Germline CDR1 and CDR2: SGHRS and YFSETQ.

CDR3 coding DNA: TGCGCCAGCAGTCAATCGCCCGGTCCAAGTGGAAACACCATATATTTT. This encodes CASSQSPGPSGNTIYF. The V gene is TRBV23-1, the J gene TRBJ1-3; D is unclear. TRBV23-1 qualifies as an ORF whose function is uncertain. The CDR3 has 16 amino acids. V lost 0 bases and J 3 bases, leaving 12 bases between the germline ends.

The chain carries TRBV2 and TRBJ1-1; no clear D gene. The CDR3 covers 12 residues. The V end was cut by 4 bases, the J end by 1 base, with 4 bases between. Germline V gene data show CDR1 as SNHLY and CDR2 as FYNNEI. CDR3 bases: TGTGCCAGCAGTGTACAGAACACTGAAGCTTTCTTT. It translates to CASSVQNTEAFF.

V is TRBV6-6 and J is TRBJ2-1; 9 nucleotides align to TRBD2. The CDR3 is 18 amino acids. Unmatched junction bases numbered 17, after V lost 5 bases and J lost 6 bases. CDR1 and CDR2 from the germline V gene are MNHNY and SVGAGI (reference sequence). The CDR3 reads CASSRTGLGGGVPNEQFF. The DNA of the CDR3 is TGTGCCAGCAGTCGAACGGGCCTAGGCGGGGGGGTACCCAATGAGCAGTTCTTC.

In the case of this clone: Other DNA sequences from this sample encode an identical CDR3 as well. The chain uses TRBV5-1 and TRBJ1-4; TRBD1 matches 8 bases. CDR1 and CDR2 (germline): SGHRS, YFSETQ. V was pared by 1 base and J by 5 bases, with 1 base of the junction left unmatched. The CDR3 has 14 residues. The CDR3: CASSLQGANEKLFF. DNA of the CDR3: TGCGCCAGCAGCTTGCAGGGGGCGAATGAAAAACTGTTTTTT.

The chain is built from TRBV14 and TRBJ2-5; D may be TRBD1 (5 bases). Trimming cost V 8 bases and J 5 bases, with 15 bases left between them. This CDR3 spans 13 amino acids. Germline CDR1 and CDR2: SGHDN and FVKESK. The CDR3 region has the DNA TGTGCCAGCTCCCGAGTTAGGGGCGAGACCCAGTACTTC. As protein: CASSRVRGETQYF.

The V gene is TRBV9, the J gene TRBJ2-5, with a weak D call TRBD1 (5 bases). Germline V CDR1 and CDR2: SGDLS, YYNGEE. The CDR3 has 15 amino acids. V lost 0 bases and J 5 bases, leaving 14 bases between the germline ends. DNA for the CDR3: TGTGCCAGCAGCGTAGGTCCAGGGTCGGCGGAGACCCAGTACTTC. Protein: CASSVGPGSAETQYF.

J is TRBJ2-2 and V is TRBV7-9, with D possibly matching TRBD1 (5 bases). The germline CDR1 and CDR2 sequences are SEHNR and FQNEAQ (reference sequence). V was trimmed by 3 bases and J by 0 bases, leaving 11 bases between them. CDR3 length: 16 residues. The CDR3 here is CASSLTETSNTGELFF. The CDR3 coding sequence is TGTGCCAGCAGCTTGACAGAAACTTCGAACACCGGGGAGCTGTTTTTT. Supplemented by reference TRBV7-9 and TRBJ2-2, the full variable domain reads DTGVSQNPRHKITKRGQNVTFRCDPISEHNRLYWYRQTLGQGPEFLTYFQNEAQLEKSRLLSDRFSAERPKGSFSTLEIQRTEQGDSAMYLCASSLTETSNTGELFFGEGSRLTVL.

The J gene is TRBJ2-2, the V gene TRBV5-1; 10 bases match TRBD1. J was trimmed by 0 bases and V by 3 bases; bases with no gene match: 5. The CDR3 spans 17 residues. Germline V gene lookup returns CDR1 SGHRS and CDR2 YFSETQ. CDR3 sequence: CASSSGGQGANTGELFF. The CDR3 bases are TGCGCCAGCAGCTCGGGTGGACAGGGGGCGAACACCGGGGAGCTGTTTTTT.

This clone was counted only a few times. The V gene is TRBV7-3, the J gene TRBJ1-2, with 7 bases that match TRBD1. The CDR3 totals 16 residues. Germline V lookup: CDR1 SGHTA, CDR2 FQGTGA. Trimming took 8 bases from V and 0 from J; bases not matched to a gene: 12. CDR3 DNA sequence: TGTGCCAGCCCCGAGGAGGGACAGATAGCTAACTATGGCTACACCTTC. Encoded protein: CASPEEGQIANYGYTF. Full variable domain (outside the CDR3, taken from reference TRBV7-3 and TRBJ1-2): GAGVSQTPSNKVTEKGKYVELRCDPISGHTALYWYRQSLGQGPEFLIYFQGTGAADDSGLPNDRFFAVRPEGSVSTLKIQRTERGDSAVYLCASPEEGQIANYGYTFGSGTRLTVV.

This clone has only a few counts. V gene TRBV19 combines with J gene TRBJ2-7; 7 bases align to TRBD1. This CDR3 is built from 14 residues. Germline values: CDR1 LNHDA, CDR2 SQIVND (reference sequence). After removal of 9 bases from V and 2 bases from J, the junction contained 10 bases not matched to a gene. CDR3 amino acids: CARPGTEGPYEQYF. CDR3 in DNA: TGTGCCAGGCCCGGGACAGAGGGCCCCTACGAGCAGTACTTC.

V usage is TRBV5-4 and J usage is TRBJ2-2; 11 positions agree with TRBD2. Per germline, CDR1 SGHNT and CDR2 YYREEE (reference sequence). The V gene end was trimmed by 0 bases and the J gene end by 3 bases; junction bases not matched to a gene: 10. The CDR3 has 19 amino acids. CDR3: CASSLGGLAGGRDTGELFF. CDR3 bases: TGTGCCAGCAGCTTGGGAGGGCTAGCGGGGGGACGGGACACCGGGGAGCTGTTTTTT.

This chain uses TRBV15 with TRBJ2-5; TRBD2 agrees at 13 bases. CDR1 is LNHNV and CDR2 is YYDKDF in the germline V gene (reference sequence). J lost 5 bases, V lost 8 bases, and 2 bases had no gene match. The CDR3 loop spans 13 amino acids. The CDR3 DNA is TGTGCCACCGGACTAGCGGGGGTGGAGACCCAGTACTTC. Its protein is CATGLAGVETQYF.

The chain couples TRBV18 to TRBJ2-6, with D maybe TRBD1 (5 bases). CDR1 and CDR2 (germline): KGHSH, LQKENI. The CDR3 loop spans 19 amino acids. Trimming cost V 8 bases and J 5 bases, with 28 bases left between them. The CDR3 spells CASPCTMDIYKGRANVLTF. DNA for the CDR3: TGTGCCAGCCCATGCACTATGGACATTTACAAAGGTCGGGCCAACGTCCTGACTTTC.

This rearrangement joins TRBV6-5 to TRBJ2-1, with D possibly TRBD1 on 5 matching bases. Germline values: CDR1 MNHEY, CDR2 SVGAGI. The germline V and J ends were trimmed by 5 bases and 0 bases, with 11 bases remaining between them. This CDR3 has 15 residues. CDR3 region: CASSQGLRSYNEQFF. In DNA, the CDR3 is TGTGCCAGCAGTCAGGGTTTACGCTCCTACAATGAGCAGTTCTTC.

A single count supports this clone. The V gene is TRBV29-1, the J gene TRBJ2-7, with 7 bases matching TRBD1. Germline values: CDR1 SQVTM, CDR2 ANQGSEA. Trimming at V came to 7 bases and at J to 2 bases, leaving 8 bases not matched to a gene. This CDR3 is 13 amino acids long. CDR3 DNA: TGCAGCGCTGGGGACAGCTATCCCTACGAGCAGTACTTC. Residues: CSAGDSYPYEQYF.

The V call is TRBV19, the J call TRBJ1-4, with 10 bases that match TRBD1. Germline V lookup: CDR1 LNHDA, CDR2 SQIVND (reference sequence). This CDR3 has 16 residues. V was pared by 4 bases and J by 6 bases, with 8 bases of the junction left unmatched. CDR3 residues: CASSKNDRGRDEKLFF. The DNA for the CDR3 is TGTGCCAGTAGTAAAAACGACAGGGGGCGCGATGAAAAACTGTTTTTT.

This chain connects TRBV27 to TRBJ2-5; possibly TRBD2 for D (5 bases). The length of the CDR3 is 14 residues. V was clipped by 6 bases and J by 1 base, with 12 bases between them. The V gene's germline CDR1 is MNHEY and CDR2 SMNVEV (reference sequence). CDR3 nucleotides: TGTGCCAGCAGGACCGGGGTGCGCCAAGAGACCCAGTACTTC. Translating gives CASRTGVRQETQYF.

The chain joins TRBV19 to TRBJ2-7; 7 positions match TRBD1. The ends lost 5 bases at V and 4 bases at J; junction bases unmatched: 11. The CDR3 totals 15 residues. Germline V gene lookup returns CDR1 LNHDA and CDR2 SQIVND (reference sequence). The CDR3 loop reads CASSAPGQRLYEQYF. As DNA, the CDR3 is TGTGCCAGTAGTGCGCCGGGACAGCGCCTGTACGAGCAGTACTTC. Using reference TRBV19 and TRBJ2-7 for the parts outside the CDR3, the full variable domain is DGGITQSPKYLFRKEGQNVTLSCEQNLNHDAMYWYRQDPGQGLRLIYYSQIVNDFQKGDIAEGYSVSREKKESFPLTVTSAQKNPTAFYLCASSAPGQRLYEQYFGPGTRLTVT.

This chain uses TRBV7-9 with TRBJ2-7, with D hard to call. Germline CDR1 and CDR2: SEHNR and FQNEAQ (reference sequence). The CDR3 extends over 15 amino acids. Trimming removed 5 bases at V and 0 bases at J, with 14 bases between. CDR3 in amino acids: CASSPYPTLSYEQYF. The DNA of the CDR3 is TGTGCCAGCAGCCCCTACCCGACTCTCTCCTACGAGCAGTACTTC.

The rearrangement joins TRBV27 to TRBJ2-7; TRBD1 is a possible D gene (5 bases). Germline lookup yields CDR1 MNHEY and CDR2 SMNVEV (reference sequence). The CDR3 has 15 residues. The ends were cut back, 2 bases at V and 3 bases at J, with 14 bases in the middle. In DNA form, the CDR3 reads TGTGCCAGCAGTTTAAGAGGAGCAGGGCGCTACGAGCAGTACTTC. Translation gives CASSLRGAGRYEQYF.